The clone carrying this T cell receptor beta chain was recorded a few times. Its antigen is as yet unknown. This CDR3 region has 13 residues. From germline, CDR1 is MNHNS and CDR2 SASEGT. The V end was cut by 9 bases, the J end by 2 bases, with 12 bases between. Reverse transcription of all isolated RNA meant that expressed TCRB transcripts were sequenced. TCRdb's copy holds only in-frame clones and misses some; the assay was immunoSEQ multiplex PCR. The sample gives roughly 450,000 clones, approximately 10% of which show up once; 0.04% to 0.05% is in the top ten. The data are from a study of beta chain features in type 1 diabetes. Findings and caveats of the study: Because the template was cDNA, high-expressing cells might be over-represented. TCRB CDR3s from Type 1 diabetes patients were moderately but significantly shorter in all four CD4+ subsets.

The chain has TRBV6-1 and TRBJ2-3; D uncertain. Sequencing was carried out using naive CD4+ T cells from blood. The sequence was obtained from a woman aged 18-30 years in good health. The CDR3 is CASNVVHTDTQYF. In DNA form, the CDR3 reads TGTGCCAGTAACGTGGTACACACAGATACGCAGTATTTT.